This T cell receptor (beta chain) was captured in a study of cytomegalovirus exposure and HLA in healthy donors. At the level of the study: Findings of an earlier analysis included under 140 million unique TCR beta sequences from some 190 million T cells.

Germline trimming cut 7 bases from V and 4 bases from J; bases unmatched to any gene: 8. The CDR3 runs to 14 residues. Looked up from germline, CDR1 is SGDLS and CDR2 is YYNGEE. Researchers ran the PCR with 60 Vbeta and 13 Jbeta primers. Study processing details: The count from a later analysis was about 80 million unique TCR beta chains, around 10 million of them shared. Repertoires were generated with immunoSEQ multiplex PCR, while TCRdb's copy carries only in-frame clones and drops some. The V and J calls and clone size are taken from that table; D and trimming were inferred from the DNA. The sample gives over 150,000 clones, around four fifths of which show up once; roughly 7.3% is in the top ten.

The TCR originated in a male donor in good health and CMV-seropositive. The sample comprised PBMCs. The chain combines TRBV9 with TRBJ1-3; TRBD1 aligns across 7 bases. Written as DNA, the CDR3 is TGTGCCAGCGGAGGGGGCCGCGAAGGAAACACCATATATTTT. It codes for CASGGGREGNTIYF.